This T cell receptor (beta chain) was identified during a study of blood T cell repertoires in COVID-19. In the original workflow: For nucleated cells, counts were estimated from reference gene primer amplification. Using immunoSEQ multiplex PCR, the repertoire was profiled, and TCRdb retains in-frame clones only, with some absent. V, J and clone size derive from that table, while D and trimming were established from the DNA sequence. The sample holds about 200,000 clones, 80% seen once. This CDR3 is 14 amino acids long. Germline lookup yields CDR1 SGHNT and CDR2 YYREEE (reference sequence). J was trimmed by 3 bases and V by 4 bases; bases with no gene match: 3.

The chain joins TRBV5-4 to TRBJ1-4, with 7 bases lining up with TRBD1. The clonotype was recovered from a human donor in a cohort sampled during active COVID-19. Sample: peripheral blood. CDR3 residues: CASSLDRANEKLFF. In nucleotides, the CDR3 is TGTGCCAGCAGCCTCGACAGGGCTAATGAAAAACTGTTTTTT.